This entry describes one T cell receptor beta chain. The V gene's germline CDR1 is MDHEN and CDR2 SYDVKM. CDR3 length equals 18 residues. The V segment lost 2 bases and the J segment 0 bases; nucleotides outside the gene matches: 10. This entry is derived from a study of T cell changes during pregnancy in multiple sclerosis. Profiling relied on immunoSEQ multiplex PCR, and the TCRdb table lists in-frame clones only, not all of them. This table holds 35,000 to 45,000 clones, 75% to 95% found once. The genes are TRBV28 and TRBJ2-1; 7 bases agree with TRBD2. The sequencing here drew on CD4+ T cells from peripheral blood mononuclear cells, taken after pregnancy. The sequence was obtained from a female donor in good health, enrolled as a control in a pregnancy study. CDR3 sequence (DNA): TGTGCCAGCAGTTTAACCTTCACTAGCGCGAGCTCCTACAATGAGCAGTTCTTC. Its protein is CASSLTFTSASSYNEQFF.